The clone carrying this T cell receptor (beta chain) was recorded once. Study processing details: How many nucleated cells were present was estimated from reference gene primer amplification. Clones were read by immunoSEQ multiplex PCR, and TCRdb kept only the in-frame ones, dropping some. The DNA gave D and trimming, while V, J and clone size come from that table. Of around 170,000 clones in the sample, roughly 80% are singletons; the top ten hold about 1.5%. These data originate in a study of blood T cell repertoires in COVID-19. Overall study: Whether acute or convalescent, the COVID-19 samples came from the United States, Italy and Spain. Sample material is recorded as cDNA or gDNA derived from T cells, B-cell-depleted T cells, or PBMCs.

Germline assignment: CDR1 SEHNR and CDR2 FQNEAQ (reference sequence). The V and J ends lost 1 base and 9 bases respectively, with 10 bases between them. The CDR3 is made up of 12 amino acids. This receptor was taken from a human donor in a cohort sampled during active COVID-19. J is TRBJ2-7 and V is TRBV7-9; TRBD1 is a possible D gene (7 bases). Source material: peripheral blood. The CDR3: CASSLGQGGQYF. The CDR3 DNA is TGTGCCAGCAGCTTAGGACAGGGAGGGCAGTACTTC.